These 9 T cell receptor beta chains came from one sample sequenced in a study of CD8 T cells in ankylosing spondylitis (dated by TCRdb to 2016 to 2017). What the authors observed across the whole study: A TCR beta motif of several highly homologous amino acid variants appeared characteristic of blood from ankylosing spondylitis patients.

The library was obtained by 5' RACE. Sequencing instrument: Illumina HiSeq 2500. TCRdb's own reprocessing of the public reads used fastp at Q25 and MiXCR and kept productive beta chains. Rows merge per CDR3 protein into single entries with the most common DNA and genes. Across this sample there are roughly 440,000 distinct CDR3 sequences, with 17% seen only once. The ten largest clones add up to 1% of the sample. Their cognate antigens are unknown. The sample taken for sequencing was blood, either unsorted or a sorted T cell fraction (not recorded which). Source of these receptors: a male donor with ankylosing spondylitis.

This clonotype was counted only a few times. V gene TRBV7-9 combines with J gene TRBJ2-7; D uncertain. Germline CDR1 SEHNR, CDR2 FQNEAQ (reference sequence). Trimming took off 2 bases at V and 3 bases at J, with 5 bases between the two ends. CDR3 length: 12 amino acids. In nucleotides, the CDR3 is TGTGCCAGCAGCTTAATAGGCTACGAGCAGTACTTC. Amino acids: CASSLIGYEQYF.

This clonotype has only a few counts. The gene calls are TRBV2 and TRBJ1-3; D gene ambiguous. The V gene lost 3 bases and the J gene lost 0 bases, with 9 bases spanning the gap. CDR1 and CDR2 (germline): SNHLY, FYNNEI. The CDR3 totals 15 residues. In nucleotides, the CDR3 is TGTGCCAGCAGTGACACCCTCCTCTCTGGAAACACCATATATTTT. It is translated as CASSDTLLSGNTIYF.

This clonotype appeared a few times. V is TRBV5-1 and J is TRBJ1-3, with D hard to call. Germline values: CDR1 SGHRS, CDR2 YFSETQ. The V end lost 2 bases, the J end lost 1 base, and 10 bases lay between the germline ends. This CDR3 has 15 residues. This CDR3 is CASSLTGVSGNTIYF. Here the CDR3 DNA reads TGCGCCAGCAGCTTAACCGGAGTATCTGGAAACACCATATATTTT.

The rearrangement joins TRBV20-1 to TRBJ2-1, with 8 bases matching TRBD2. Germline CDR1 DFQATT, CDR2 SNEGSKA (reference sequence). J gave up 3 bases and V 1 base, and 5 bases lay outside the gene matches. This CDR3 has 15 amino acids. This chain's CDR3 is CSARAAGDFYNEQFF. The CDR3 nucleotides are TGCAGTGCTAGAGCAGCGGGGGACTTCTACAATGAGCAGTTCTTC.

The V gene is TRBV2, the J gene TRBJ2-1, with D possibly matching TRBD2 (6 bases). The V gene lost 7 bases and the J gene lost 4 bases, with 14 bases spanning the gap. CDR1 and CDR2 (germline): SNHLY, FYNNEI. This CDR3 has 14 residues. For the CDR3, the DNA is TGTGCCAGCATTGTTGGTAGCGGTTACAATGAGCAGTTCTTC. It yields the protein CASIVGSGYNEQFF.

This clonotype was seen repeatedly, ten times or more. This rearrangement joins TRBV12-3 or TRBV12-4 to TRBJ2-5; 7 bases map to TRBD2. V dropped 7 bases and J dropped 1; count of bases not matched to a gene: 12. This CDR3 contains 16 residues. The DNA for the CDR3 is TGTGCCAGCAACCTTGGGGGGGAGAGGGTCCAAGAGACCCAGTACTTC. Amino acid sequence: CASNLGGERVQETQYF.

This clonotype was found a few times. This CDR3 is CASSLGFQGQETQYF. CDR3 DNA sequence: TGCGCCAGCAGCTTGGGTTTCCAGGGCCAAGAGACCCAGTACTTC. The rearrangement joins TRBV5-1 to TRBJ2-5; a weak D match, TRBD1 (5 bases). The CDR3 is 15 residues long. V was shortened by 0 bases and J by 1 base, with 10 bases between the two germline ends. CDR1 and CDR2 from the germline V gene are SGHRS and YFSETQ.

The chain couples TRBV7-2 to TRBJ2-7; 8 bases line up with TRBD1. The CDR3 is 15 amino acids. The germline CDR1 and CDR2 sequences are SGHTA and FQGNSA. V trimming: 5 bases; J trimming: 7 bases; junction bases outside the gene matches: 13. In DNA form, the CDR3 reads TGTGCCAGCAGCACTAGACAGGGGAGAGTGCAAGAGCAGTACTTC. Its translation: CASSTRQGRVQEQYF.

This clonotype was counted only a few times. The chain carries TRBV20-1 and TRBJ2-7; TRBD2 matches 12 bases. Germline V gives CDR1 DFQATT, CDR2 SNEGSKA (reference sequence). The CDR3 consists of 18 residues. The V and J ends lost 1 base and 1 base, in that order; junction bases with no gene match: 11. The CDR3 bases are TGCAGTGCTAGAGTTTGGCTAGCGGGAGGGGGTATTTCCTACGAGCAGTACTTC. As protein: CSARVWLAGGGISYEQYF.